The 28 T cell receptor delta chains below were found in one sample sequenced in a study of γδ T cells in repeated Plasmodium falciparum infection. Bulk repertoires came from Vgamma9/Vdelta2+ or Vdelta2-negative gammadelta T cells flow-sorted from PBMC. TCRdb reapplied CATT to the multiplex PCR reads. The sample shows some 100,000 delta-chain clones, around 1.4% of them seen only once. The sample was gamma-delta T cells from blood. These receptors originate from a pool of human donors (malaria-infected and uninfected, not separated).

As regards this clone: The translation of this DNA and the TCRdb protein of a much larger clone differ at residue 4, probably owing to a read error; the protein shown here is translated from the DNA. This CDR3 is CACNTVSLGETNGVWDTRQMFF. The CDR3, as DNA: TGTGCCTGTAACACCGTGTCCCTGGGGGAGACAAACGGGGTCTGGGACACCCGACAGATGTTTTTC. This chain uses TRDV2 with TRDJ3; 8 nucleotides line up with TRDD3. Germline V gene sequence: CDR1 GEAIGNYY, CDR2 EKD. CDR3 length: 22 amino acids.

This clone was recorded many times. This probably arose from a read error, given a far larger clone one base away. Different DNA sequences within this sample yield the same CDR3. The chain recombines TRDV2 with TRDJ1; a possible D gene is TRDD3 (6 bases). TCRdb lists no J gene, so it was determined here by aligning the DNA to germline. V was pared by 7 bases and J by 0 bases, with 17 bases between. CDR3 size: 15 residues. Germline CDR1 is GEAIGNYY and CDR2 is EKD. In nucleotides, the CDR3 is TGTGCCTGCGACCGCGTGATGGGGGACACCGATAAACTCATCTTT. Protein sequence: CACDRVMGDTDKLIF.

A note on this clone: The amino acid sequence in TCRdb belongs to a much larger clone and departs from this DNA's translation at residue 17, likely a sequencing read error; the sequence shown is translated from the DNA. The rearrangement uses TRDV2 and TRDJ1, with 11 positions matching TRDD3. No J gene is reported in TCRdb; it was inferred here by comparing the DNA with germline. The CDR3 length is 23 residues. Germline V CDR1 and CDR2: GEAIGNYY, EKD. V trimming: 0 bases; J trimming: 1 base; junction bases outside the gene matches: 24. In nucleotides, the CDR3 is TGTGCCTGTGACACCGGTTCCCACTCCCTTAATACTGGGGGATATCCGTGCACCGATAAACTCATCTTT. It is translated as CACDTGSHSLNTGGYPCTDKLIF.

This clone was found a few times. TCRdb pairs this DNA with a much larger clone's protein that differs at residue 12, likely a read error; the protein shown was translated from the DNA. The chain links TRDV1 to TRDJ3; 8 positions match TRDD3. Here the J gene came from matching the DNA to germline, since TCRdb omits it. The CDR3 is 23 residues long. Trimming at V came to 1 base and at J to 0 bases, leaving 17 bases not matched to a gene. The germline V gene has CDR1 TSWWSYY and CDR2 QGS. CDR3 loop: CALGERFLYWGVITSWDTRQMFF. The CDR3 DNA follows: TGTGCTCTTGGGGAACGTTTTCTTTACTGGGGGGTAATCACCTCCTGGGACACCCGACAGATGTTTTTC.

Details on this clone: This DNA's translation and the protein TCRdb lists, from a much larger clone, do not match at residue 5, likely due to a read error; the protein shown is translated from the DNA. The V gene is TRDV1, the J gene TRDJ1; 10 bases line up with TRDD3. As TCRdb names no J gene, one was assigned here on the basis of a DNA match to germline. CDR3 length: 22 amino acids. V lost 4 bases to trimming and J lost 2 bases; unmatched junction nucleotides: 25. Germline lookup yields CDR1 TSWWSYY and CDR2 QGS. CDR3 sequence: CALGGGSVSLLQVLGDTDKLIF. The CDR3, as DNA: TGTGCTCTTGGGGGGGGCTCTGTTTCCCTACTTCAGGTACTGGGGGATACCGATAAACTCATCTTT.

On this clone: TCRdb's protein, taken from a much larger clone, differs from this DNA's translation at residue 15, likely owing to a read error; the protein displayed comes from the DNA. The rearrangement links TRDV2 to TRDJ1; TRDD3 agrees at 7 bases. The CDR3 extends over 19 amino acids. Germline CDR1 is GEAIGNYY and CDR2 is EKD. The chain's CDR3 is CACDTLRGGHPFEPEKLIF. DNA for the CDR3: TGTGCCTGTGACACATTGCGTGGGGGACACCCTTTCGAGCCCGAGAAACTCATCTTT.

On this clone: This DNA's translation and the protein TCRdb lists, from a much larger clone, do not match at residue 5, likely due to a read error; the protein shown is translated from the DNA. The chain joins TRDV2 to TRDJ1; D unclear. Here the J gene came from matching the DNA to germline, since TCRdb omits it. Germline V gives CDR1 GEAIGNYY, CDR2 EKD. The ends were cut back, 7 bases at V and 0 bases at J, with 17 bases in the middle. The CDR3 consists of 15 residues. The DNA for the CDR3 is TGTGCCTGGGCCCACGGAGGGTCGTACACCGATAAACTCATCTTT. It specifies CAWAHGGSYTDKLIF.

Within the sample, this clone is medium-sized. The sample contains more than one DNA sequence encoding this CDR3. The chain has TRDV2 and TRDJ1; TRDD3 is a possible D gene (6 bases). V was cut by 3 bases and J by 2 bases, with 24 bases left in between. There are 18 residues in the CDR3. The germline V gene has CDR1 GEAIGNYY and CDR2 EKD. The CDR3 sequence is CACDSDRTNLLGTDKLIF. The CDR3 nucleotides read TGTGCCTGTGACTCCGACCGTACGAACCTACTGGGTACCGATAAACTCATCTTT.

Details on this clone: For this DNA, TCRdb reports the protein of a much larger clone, which diverges at residue 3, most likely from a read error; the protein presented here is translated directly from the DNA. The rearrangement uses TRDV1 and TRDJ1, with TRDD3 as a possible D gene (6 bases). TCRdb does not report a J gene; here it was assigned by matching the DNA to germline references. Germline V gene lookup returns CDR1 TSWWSYY and CDR2 QGS. This CDR3 is 17 amino acids long. CDR3 sequence: CAPGESNSGILSDKLIF. The CDR3 DNA sequence: TGTGCTCCTGGGGAATCAAACTCTGGGATCCTTTCCGATAAACTCATCTTT.

Notes on this clone: A single base is all that separates this from a far larger clone, so a read error is likely. The same CDR3 arises from other DNA sequences in this sample as well. The chain combines TRDV2 with TRDJ1; 12 bases agree with TRDD3. Germline CDR1 reads GEAIGNYY; CDR2 reads EKD. The ends lost 0 bases at V and 2 bases at J; junction bases unmatched: 18. The CDR3 contains 21 residues. The CDR3: CACDTVTGGYTIPSHTDKLIF. DNA of the CDR3: TGTGCCTGTGACACCGTTACTGGGGGATACACCATTCCTTCCCATACCGATAAACTCATCTTT.

In regard to this clone: A far larger clone is just one base off, so this is likely a read error. Other DNA sequences from this sample encode an identical CDR3 as well. J is TRDJ1 and V is TRDV2; possibly TRDD3 for D (5 bases). TCRdb lists no J gene, so it was determined here by aligning the DNA to germline. The V gene's germline CDR1 is GEAIGNYY and CDR2 EKD. The V gene lost 3 bases and the J gene lost 3 bases, with 28 bases spanning the gap. The CDR3 extends over 19 amino acids. This CDR3 reads CACDLVTGRGVLYADKLIF. The CDR3 bases are TGTGCCTGTGACTTAGTCACTGGAAGAGGGGTTTTGTACGCCGATAAACTCATCTTT.

Remarks on this clone: This DNA's translation differs at residue 14 from TCRdb's protein, which comes from a much larger clone; a read error is likely, and the protein shown is translated from the DNA. V is TRDV2 and J is TRDJ1; 10 nucleotides agree with TRDD3. Per the germline V gene, CDR1 is GEAIGNYY and CDR2 is EKD. The CDR3 consists of 19 residues. Losses at the gene ends were 0 bases for V and 3 bases for J; bases not matched to a gene: 15. CDR3 in DNA: TGTGCCTGTGACACCGGAGAGAGAGGGGGATACGGGTACGCCGATAAACTCATCTTT. This sequence encodes CACDTGERGGYGYADKLIF.

This clone occurred a few times. The protein recorded in TCRdb matches a much larger clone and deviates from this DNA's translation at residue 5, suggesting a read error; the protein here is obtained by translating the DNA. V is TRDV1 and J is TRDJ1; D may be TRDD2 or TRDD3 (7 bases each). Germline V gene lookup returns CDR1 TSWWSYY and CDR2 QGS. The V and J ends lost 5 bases and 2 bases respectively, with 30 bases between them. The CDR3 runs to 20 residues. For the CDR3, the DNA is TGTGCTCTTGGGTGGTCCTTTTTCCTACTCATGGGGATAGTAACCGATAAACTCATCTTT. It encodes CALGWSFFLLMGIVTDKLIF.

On this clone itself: TCRdb's protein for this DNA is that of a much larger clone and differs from the translation at residue 20, likely a read error; the protein shown is the DNA translation. This chain uses TRDV1 with TRDJ1; TRDD2 is a possible D gene (8 bases). This CDR3 is 22 amino acids long. Germline loops: CDR1 TSWWSYY, CDR2 QGS. In nucleotides, the CDR3 is TGTGCTCTTGGGGAACCTGGCCTTCCTAGGTACAGGGGGATTGCCTACACCGATAAACGCATCTTT. Translated: CALGEPGLPRYRGIAYTDKRIF.

Turning to this clone: This is likely an artifact of a read error, given a far larger clone one base away. The same CDR3 arises from other DNA sequences in this sample as well. V usage is TRDV2 and J usage is TRDJ1; a possible D gene is TRDD3 (6 bases). Because TCRdb records no J gene, it was assigned here through a match of the DNA to germline. Trimming pared 3 bases from V and 0 bases from J, leaving 16 bases between. The CDR3 sequence is 16 residues long. Germline CDR1 is GEAIGNYY and CDR2 is EKD. The CDR3 bases are TGTGCCTGTGACCACGTCGCTGGGGAAAACACCGATAAACTCATCTTT. As protein: CACDHVAGENTDKLIF.

In its sample, this clone was seen many times. Relative to the germline gene, one junction end is altered; a read error may explain this. The rearrangement links TRDV1 to TRDJ1; 9 bases match TRDD3. The CDR3 covers 21 residues. Germline V gene sequence: CDR1 TSWWSYY, CDR2 QGS. CDR3 DNA: TGCGCTCTTGGGGCGCCCACTTTTCCGGGCACTGGGGGAACCCCTCCCGATAAACTCATCTTT. Its protein product is CALGAPTFPGTGGTPPDKLIF.

This clone has only a few counts. A much larger clone is a single base away; this may be a read error. Distinct nucleotide sequences in the sample also encode this CDR3. The chain combines TRDV1 with TRDJ1; tentatively, D is TRDD2 (5 bases). Per germline, CDR1 TSWWSYY and CDR2 QGS. The CDR3 contains 15 residues. The CDR3 nucleotides read TGTGCTCTTGGGTCACAGCCTTCTTACCAAGATAAACTCATTTTT. Residues: CALGSQPSYQDKLIF.

To note about this clone: The amino acid sequence in TCRdb belongs to a much larger clone and departs from this DNA's translation at residue 18, likely a sequencing read error; the sequence shown is translated from the DNA. The chain has TRDV1 and TRDJ1; 13 bases fit TRDD3. The J gene is absent in TCRdb and was assigned here via DNA matching to germline. The CDR3 totals 21 residues. CDR1 is TSWWSYY and CDR2 is QGS in the germline V gene. CDR3 DNA sequence: TGTGCTCTTGGGGAATGGCGCGTGACTCCTACTGGGGGATACGATCCCGATGAACTCATCTTT. Its translation: CALGEWRVTPTGGYDPDELIF.

With regard to this clone: TCRdb assigns this DNA the protein of a much larger clone, which departs from its translation at residue 5; this likely reflects a read error, and the protein shown comes from translating the DNA. J is TRDJ1 and V is TRDV1; D is unclear. The CDR3 sequence is 22 residues long. The germline CDR1 and CDR2 sequences are TSWWSYY and QGS. V was trimmed by 4 bases and J by 3 bases, leaving 36 bases between them. As DNA, the CDR3 is TGTGCTCTTGGGGGACGGTGCCCCCAAAAGTGGGTGACACGAGGGGCCCCCGATAAACTCATCTTT. It is translated as CALGGRCPQKWVTRGAPDKLIF.

With respect to this clone: The amino acid sequence in TCRdb belongs to a much larger clone and departs from this DNA's translation at residue 5, likely a sequencing read error; the sequence shown is translated from the DNA. The chain employs TRDV1 and TRDJ1, with D possibly TRDD3 on 5 matching bases. The CDR3 consists of 11 residues. V was clipped by 5 bases and J by 11 bases, with 12 bases between them. Germline CDR1 and CDR2: TSWWSYY and QGS. CDR3 residues: CALGRDVGLIF. DNA of the CDR3: TGTGCTCTTGGGAGGGATGTAGGCCTCATCTTT.

This clone has just a few counts. The protein held in TCRdb is that of a much larger clone and does not match this DNA's translation at residue 7, likely because of a read error; the protein shown is translated from the DNA. The rearrangement uses TRDV3 and TRDJ1; 8 bases fit TRDD3. This CDR3 spans 15 amino acids. With 1 base clipped from V and 7 bases from J, the junction kept 14 bases outside the gene matches. From germline, CDR1 is TVYSNPD and CDR2 GDNSRS (reference sequence). In DNA form, the CDR3 reads TGTGCCTTTAACTTCAACGGGGGGATAAAAAGTAAACTCATCTTT. This encodes CAFNFNGGIKSKLIF.

This clone was detected only a few times. TCRdb shows a much larger clone's protein in place of this DNA's translation, and the two differ at residue 11, likely through a read error; the protein shown is translated from the DNA. This rearrangement joins TRDV2 to TRDJ1, with TRDD3 matching 8 bases. Since TCRdb gives no J gene, matching the DNA to germline was used here to assign it. Germline CDR1 is GEAIGNYY and CDR2 is EKD. The CDR3 contains 17 residues. The V gene end was trimmed by 3 bases and the J gene end by 2 bases; junction bases not matched to a gene: 13. This CDR3 reads CACDRVLGVQATDKLIF. As DNA, the CDR3 is TGTGCCTGTGACCGCGTACTGGGGGTCCAGGCAACCGATAAACTCATCTTT.

This clone occurred many times. A read error likely explains this, since a far larger clone differs by one base. The same CDR3 also results from other DNA sequences found in this sample. The V and J genes are TRDV1 and TRDJ1; TRDD3 matches at 7 bases. The CDR3 is 23 residues long. Germline assignment: CDR1 TSWWSYY and CDR2 QGS. V lost 2 bases, J lost 1 base, and 28 bases stayed unmatched. The CDR3 DNA sequence: TGTGCTCTTGGGGAATACCTTTCCCCGATTAGGAAACTCACTCTGGGGGTCACCGATAAACTCATCTTT. Translating it yields CALGEYLSPIRKLTLGVTDKLIF.

At least ten counts were recorded for this clone. CDR3: CALGELSRTGGSFSSWDTRQMFF. DNA for the CDR3: TGTGCTCTTGGGGAGTTATCCCGTACTGGGGGGTCCTTTAGCTCCTGGGACACCCGACAGATGTTTTTC. The chain combines TRDV1 with TRDJ3, with TRDD3 matching 8 bases. With 3 bases clipped from V and 0 bases from J, the junction kept 19 bases outside the gene matches. CDR3 size: 23 residues. Germline CDR1 TSWWSYY, CDR2 QGS.

This clone was picked up many times. The protein TCRdb lists belongs to a much larger clone and differs from this DNA's translation at residue 11, which points to a read error; the protein shown is made from the DNA. This chain uses TRDV2 with TRDJ1, with 9 positions matching TRDD2. This CDR3 region has 19 residues. The V segment lost 2 bases and the J segment 0 bases; nucleotides outside the gene matches: 15. Germline V gene lookup returns CDR1 GEAIGNYY and CDR2 EKD. CDR3 loop: CACDIVLPTGGTHTDKLIF. The CDR3 DNA sequence: TGTGCCTGTGACATTGTCCTTCCTACCGGGGGTACCCACACCGATAAACTCATCTTT.

This clone was seen many times. A read error likely explains why the TCRdb protein, taken from a much larger clone, differs from this DNA's translation at residue 10; the protein shown is translated from the DNA. The chain is built from TRDV2 and TRDJ1; 8 bases agree with TRDD3. Assignment of the J gene here rests on matching the DNA to germline, because TCRdb gives none. The J segment lost 3 bases and the V segment lost 0 bases, leaving 11 bases of the junction unmatched. CDR1 is GEAIGNYY, CDR2 EKD, per germline. The CDR3 is 17 residues long. The CDR3 here is CACDTIVLGGTADKLIF. DNA for the CDR3: TGTGCCTGTGACACCATCGTACTGGGGGGTACTGCCGATAAACTCATCTTT.

This clone was counted between two and nine times. The protein in TCRdb stems from a much larger clone and differs at residue 3 from this DNA's translation, likely a read error; here the protein is translated from the DNA. The J gene is TRDJ1, the V gene TRDV1; 10 bases fit TRDD3. The CDR3 runs 22 residues. Germline lookup yields CDR1 TSWWSYY and CDR2 QGS. CDR3 nucleotide sequence: TGTGCTCCTGGGGAACTAAGGCCTGTTTTTACTGGGGGATCCCCGTACACCGATAAACTCATCTTT. Encoded protein: CAPGELRPVFTGGSPYTDKLIF.

This clone turned up a few times. The protein held in TCRdb is that of a much larger clone and does not match this DNA's translation at residue 10, likely because of a read error; the protein shown is translated from the DNA. The chain employs TRDV2 and TRDJ1, with 8 bases fitting TRDD3. The CDR3 is 19 residues long. Trimming removed 0 bases from V and 2 bases from J; junction bases left unmatched: 16. In germline, CDR1 is GEAIGNYY, CDR2 EKD. CDR3 nucleotide sequence: TGTGCCTGTGACACCGTGGGGGATCCCTCTCGGAGGAGGACCGATAAACTCATCTTT. Translated, it gives CACDTVGDPSRRRTDKLIF.